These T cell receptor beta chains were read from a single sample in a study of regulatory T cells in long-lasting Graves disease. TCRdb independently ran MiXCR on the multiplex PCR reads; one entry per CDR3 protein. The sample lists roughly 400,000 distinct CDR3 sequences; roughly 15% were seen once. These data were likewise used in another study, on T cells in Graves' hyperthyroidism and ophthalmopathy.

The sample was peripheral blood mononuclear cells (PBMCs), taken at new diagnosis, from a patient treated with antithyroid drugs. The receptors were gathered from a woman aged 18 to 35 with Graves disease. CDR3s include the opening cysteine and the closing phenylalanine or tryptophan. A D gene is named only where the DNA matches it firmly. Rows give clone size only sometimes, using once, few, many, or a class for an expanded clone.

cdr3_aa: CASSIGQMDEQFF
cdr3_nt: TGTGCCAGCAGTATTGGACAGATGGATGAGCAGTTCTTC
v_call: TRBV12-3/TRBV12-4
j_call: TRBJ2-1
clone_size: few
d_call: .

cdr3_aa: CASSWSLRDLNYGYTF
cdr3_nt: TGTGCCAGCAGTTGGAGCCTCCGGGATTTGAATTATGGCTACACCTTC
v_call: TRBV6-2/TRBV6-3
j_call: TRBJ1-2
clone_size: .
d_call: .

cdr3_aa: CASSLESAGGVEQYF
cdr3_nt: TGTGCCAGCAGCTTAGAGTCCGCGGGAGGGGTCGAGCAGTACTTC
v_call: TRBV7-6
j_call: TRBJ2-7
clone_size: .
d_call: TRBD2

cdr3_aa: CASSLSDYGYTF
cdr3_nt: TGTGCCAGCAGCTTGTCAGACTATGGCTACACCTTC
v_call: TRBV7-9
j_call: TRBJ1-2
clone_size: many
d_call: .

cdr3_aa: CSAKPLGTSLYNEQFF
cdr3_nt: TGCAGTGCCAAACCCTTAGGGACTAGTTTGTACAATGAGCAGTTCTTC
v_call: TRBV20-1
j_call: TRBJ2-1
clone_size: .
d_call: TRBD2

cdr3_aa: CASSSYSSTNEKLFF
cdr3_nt: TGTGCCAGCAGTTCCTACAGTTCAACTAATGAAAAACTGTTTTTT
v_call: TRBV6-5
j_call: TRBJ1-4
clone_size: .
d_call: .

cdr3_aa: CACRRRAGVSYNEQFF
cdr3_nt: TGTGCCTGCAGACGCAGAGCGGGAGTTTCCTACAATGAGCAGTTCTTC
v_call: TRBV28
j_call: TRBJ2-1
clone_size: .
d_call: TRBD2

cdr3_aa: CASSPAAAFSYEQYF
cdr3_nt: TGTGCCAGTAGTCCAGCGGCGGCATTCTCCTACGAGCAGTACTTC
v_call: TRBV19
j_call: TRBJ2-7
clone_size: .
d_call: .

cdr3_aa: CASSLQGSGANVLTF
cdr3_nt: TGTGCCAGCAGTTTACAGGGCTCTGGGGCCAACGTCCTGACTTTC
v_call: TRBV12-3/TRBV12-4
j_call: TRBJ2-6
clone_size: many
d_call: .

cdr3_aa: CSAREGVSGRNTGELFF
cdr3_nt: TGCAGTGCTAGAGAGGGGGTTAGCGGGAGAAACACCGGGGAGCTGTTTTTT
v_call: TRBV20-1
j_call: TRBJ2-2
clone_size: many
d_call: TRBD2

cdr3_aa: CASKSRPGLSYEQYF
cdr3_nt: TGTGCCAGCAAGTCACGGCCAGGACTCTCCTACGAGCAGTACTTC
v_call: TRBV5-4
j_call: TRBJ2-7
clone_size: few
d_call: .

cdr3_aa: CASSLSRGKVGTEAFF
cdr3_nt: TGTGCCAGCAGTTTATCTAGGGGTAAGGTTGGCACTGAAGCTTTCTTT
v_call: TRBV27
j_call: TRBJ1-1
clone_size: many
d_call: .

cdr3_aa: CASDRGRLQETQYF
cdr3_nt: TGTGCCTCAGACAGGGGGCGCCTCCAAGAGACCCAGTACTTC
v_call: TRBV28
j_call: TRBJ2-5
clone_size: many
d_call: TRBD1

cdr3_aa: CASSLAGFYNEQFF
cdr3_nt: TGTGCCAGCAGTCTAGCGGGATTCTACAATGAGCAGTTCTTC
v_call: TRBV6-2/TRBV6-3
j_call: TRBJ2-1
clone_size: many
d_call: TRBD2

cdr3_aa: CAWSGREGREQFF
cdr3_nt: TGTGCCTGGAGTGGAAGAGAGGGCAGGGAGCAGTTCTTC
v_call: TRBV30
j_call: TRBJ2-1
clone_size: few
d_call: .

cdr3_aa: CASKFSLDSYEQYF
cdr3_nt: TGTGCCAGCAAATTCTCACTCGACTCCTACGAGCAGTACTTC
v_call: TRBV2
j_call: TRBJ2-7
clone_size: many
d_call: .

cdr3_aa: CSAPGLPNSYEQYF
cdr3_nt: TGCAGTGCACCGGGACTACCGAACTCCTACGAGCAGTACTTC
v_call: TRBV20-1
j_call: TRBJ2-7
clone_size: many
d_call: TRBD2

cdr3_aa: CASRGVGASSYNEQFF
cdr3_nt: TGTGCCAGCAGGGGTGTGGGGGCCTCCTCCTACAATGAGCAGTTCTTC
v_call: TRBV7-9
j_call: TRBJ2-1
clone_size: many
d_call: .

cdr3_aa: CASSPWGGVLAGGSTYNEQFF
cdr3_nt: TGCGCCAGCAGCCCCTGGGGTGGCGTTTTAGCGGGAGGATCGACCTACAATGAGCAGTTCTTC
v_call: TRBV5-1
j_call: TRBJ2-1
clone_size: few
d_call: TRBD2

cdr3_aa: CSARDRGRGAFF
cdr3_nt: TGCAGTGCTAGGGACAGGGGCCGGGGAGCTTTCTTT
v_call: TRBV20-1
j_call: TRBJ1-1
clone_size: many
d_call: TRBD1

cdr3_aa: CSARAERSHNSPLHF
cdr3_nt: TGCAGTGCTAGAGCTGAGCGGAGTCATAATTCACCCCTCCACTTT
v_call: TRBV20-1
j_call: TRBJ1-6
clone_size: many
d_call: .

cdr3_aa: CASSQDRGSANYGYTF
cdr3_nt: TGCGCCAGCAGCCAAGATCGAGGGTCAGCGAACTATGGCTACACCTTC
v_call: TRBV4-1
j_call: TRBJ1-2
clone_size: .
d_call: .

cdr3_aa: CASSLSTGAVGLASSTDTQYF
cdr3_nt: TGTGCCAGCAGTTTATCCACAGGGGCCGTGGGACTAGCGTCTAGCACAGATACGCAGTATTTT
v_call: TRBV28
j_call: TRBJ2-3
clone_size: many
d_call: TRBD2

cdr3_aa: CASSRAATSYNEQFF
cdr3_nt: TGTGCCAGCAGCAGGGCAGCGACCTCCTACAATGAGCAGTTCTTC
v_call: TRBV6-1
j_call: TRBJ2-1
clone_size: .
d_call: .

cdr3_aa: CASSIGSEETQYF
cdr3_nt: TGCGCCAGCAGCATCGGATCGGAAGAGACCCAGTACTTC
v_call: TRBV5-1
j_call: TRBJ2-5
clone_size: .
d_call: .

cdr3_aa: CASSSGQGAYPGYTF
cdr3_nt: TGTGCCAGCAGTTCGGGACAGGGGGCGTACCCTGGCTACACCTTC
v_call: TRBV28
j_call: TRBJ1-2
clone_size: few
d_call: TRBD1

cdr3_aa: CASSEGRLLVLYEQYF
cdr3_nt: TGCGCCAGCAGTGAGGGACGACTTTTGGTTCTCTACGAGCAGTACTTC
v_call: TRBV10-2
j_call: TRBJ2-7
clone_size: many
d_call: .

cdr3_aa: CAWSATDRVDEQYF
cdr3_nt: TGTGCCTGGAGTGCCACGGACAGGGTAGACGAGCAGTACTTC
v_call: TRBV30
j_call: TRBJ2-7
clone_size: many
d_call: TRBD1

cdr3_aa: CSARGTGGAYNEQFF
cdr3_nt: TGCAGTGCTAGAGGTACGGGAGGGGCCTACAATGAGCAGTTCTTC
v_call: TRBV20-1
j_call: TRBJ2-1
clone_size: .
d_call: TRBD2

cdr3_aa: CASSKLPGDEQFF
cdr3_nt: TGTGCCAGCAGCAAACTACCAGGGGATGAGCAGTTCTTC
v_call: TRBV5-8
j_call: TRBJ2-1
clone_size: .
d_call: .

cdr3_aa: CASSFGRENEKLFF
cdr3_nt: TGTGCCAGCAGCTTTGGCAGGGAAAATGAAAAACTGTTTTTT
v_call: TRBV7-9
j_call: TRBJ1-4
clone_size: .
d_call: .

cdr3_aa: CASSLAKSGTQYF
cdr3_nt: TGTGCCAGCAGCTTGGCCAAGTCTGGGACCCAGTACTTC
v_call: TRBV11-3
j_call: TRBJ2-5
clone_size: .
d_call: .

cdr3_aa: CASGTSSGANVLTF
cdr3_nt: TGCGCCAGCGGTACCAGCTCTGGGGCCAACGTCCTGACTTTC
v_call: TRBV5-1
j_call: TRBJ2-6
clone_size: .
d_call: .

cdr3_aa: CASSLVAGSGYTF
cdr3_nt: TGTGCCAGCAGCTTAGTGGCAGGTTCTGGCTACACCTTC
v_call: TRBV7-3
j_call: TRBJ1-2
clone_size: .
d_call: .

cdr3_aa: CASTLPGGETQYF
cdr3_nt: TGTGCCAGCACCCTGCCCGGGGGAGAGACCCAGTACTTC
v_call: TRBV5-5
j_call: TRBJ2-5
clone_size: many
d_call: .

cdr3_aa: CASSRGGRSDTQYF
cdr3_nt: TGCGCCAGCAGCCGAGGAGGGAGGTCAGATACGCAGTATTTT
v_call: TRBV4-3
j_call: TRBJ2-3
clone_size: .
d_call: .

cdr3_aa: CATKGRDRNYNSPLHF
cdr3_nt: TGTGCCACCAAAGGAAGGGACAGAAACTATAATTCACCCCTCCACTTT
v_call: TRBV2
j_call: TRBJ1-6
clone_size: many
d_call: TRBD1

cdr3_aa: CASSLRTSGSTQETQYF
cdr3_nt: TGTGCTAGCAGCTTAAGGACTAGCGGGAGCACCCAAGAGACCCAGTACTTC
v_call: TRBV7-7
j_call: TRBJ2-5
clone_size: .
d_call: TRBD2

cdr3_aa: CAWKGAGGEKLFF
cdr3_nt: TGTGCCTGGAAGGGGGCAGGCGGGGAAAAACTGTTTTTT
v_call: TRBV30
j_call: TRBJ1-4
clone_size: many
d_call: TRBD1

cdr3_aa: CAISDSVKGQGAGEQYF
cdr3_nt: TGTGCCATCAGTGACTCCGTGAAGGGGCAGGGGGCTGGTGAGCAGTACTTC
v_call: TRBV10-3
j_call: TRBJ2-7
clone_size: many
d_call: TRBD1

cdr3_aa: CSAPDGTGRHNEQFF
cdr3_nt: TGCAGTGCCCCCGATGGGACGGGTCGGCACAATGAGCAGTTCTTC
v_call: TRBV20-1
j_call: TRBJ2-1
clone_size: few
d_call: .

cdr3_aa: CASNNPPGQGAGGYTF
cdr3_nt: TGTGCCAGCAACAATCCCCCGGGACAGGGGGCGGGTGGCTACACCTTC
v_call: TRBV28
j_call: TRBJ1-2
clone_size: many
d_call: TRBD1

cdr3_aa: CASRRATSYNEQFF
cdr3_nt: TGTGCCAGCCGGCGGGCCACCTCCTACAATGAGCAGTTCTTC
v_call: TRBV7-6
j_call: TRBJ2-1
clone_size: .
d_call: .

cdr3_aa: CASSSRTGLAGLQYF
cdr3_nt: TGTGCCAGCTCCTCCCGGACGGGACTAGCGGGACTGCAGTACTTC
v_call: TRBV3-1
j_call: TRBJ2-7
clone_size: many
d_call: TRBD2

cdr3_aa: CSVGRGTGGYEQYF
cdr3_nt: TGCAGCGTGGGCAGAGGGACAGGGGGCTATGAGCAGTACTTC
v_call: TRBV29-1
j_call: TRBJ2-7
clone_size: many
d_call: TRBD1

cdr3_aa: CASSVGGGNNNEQFF
cdr3_nt: TGTGCCAGCAGCGTAGGGGGAGGGAATAACAATGAGCAGTTCTTC
v_call: TRBV9
j_call: TRBJ2-1
clone_size: few
d_call: TRBD2

cdr3_aa: CASSSGLGRGDTQYF
cdr3_nt: TGCGCCAGCAGCTCCGGACTAGGGCGAGGGGATACGCAGTATTTT
v_call: TRBV10-1
j_call: TRBJ2-3
clone_size: many
d_call: TRBD2

cdr3_aa: CASSQDVGPYEQYF
cdr3_nt: TGCGCCAGCAGCCAAGATGTGGGGCCCTACGAGCAGTACTTC
v_call: TRBV4-1
j_call: TRBJ2-7
clone_size: .
d_call: .

cdr3_aa: CASSLALRVTNQPQHF
cdr3_nt: TGTGCCAGCAGCTTGGCCCTTAGGGTAACCAATCAGCCCCAGCATTTT
v_call: TRBV5-8
j_call: TRBJ1-5
clone_size: many
d_call: .

cdr3_aa: CATSDRERTGEETQYF
cdr3_nt: TGTGCCACCAGTGACCGCGAAAGGACAGGGGAGGAGACCCAGTACTTC
v_call: TRBV24-1
j_call: TRBJ2-5
clone_size: few
d_call: TRBD1